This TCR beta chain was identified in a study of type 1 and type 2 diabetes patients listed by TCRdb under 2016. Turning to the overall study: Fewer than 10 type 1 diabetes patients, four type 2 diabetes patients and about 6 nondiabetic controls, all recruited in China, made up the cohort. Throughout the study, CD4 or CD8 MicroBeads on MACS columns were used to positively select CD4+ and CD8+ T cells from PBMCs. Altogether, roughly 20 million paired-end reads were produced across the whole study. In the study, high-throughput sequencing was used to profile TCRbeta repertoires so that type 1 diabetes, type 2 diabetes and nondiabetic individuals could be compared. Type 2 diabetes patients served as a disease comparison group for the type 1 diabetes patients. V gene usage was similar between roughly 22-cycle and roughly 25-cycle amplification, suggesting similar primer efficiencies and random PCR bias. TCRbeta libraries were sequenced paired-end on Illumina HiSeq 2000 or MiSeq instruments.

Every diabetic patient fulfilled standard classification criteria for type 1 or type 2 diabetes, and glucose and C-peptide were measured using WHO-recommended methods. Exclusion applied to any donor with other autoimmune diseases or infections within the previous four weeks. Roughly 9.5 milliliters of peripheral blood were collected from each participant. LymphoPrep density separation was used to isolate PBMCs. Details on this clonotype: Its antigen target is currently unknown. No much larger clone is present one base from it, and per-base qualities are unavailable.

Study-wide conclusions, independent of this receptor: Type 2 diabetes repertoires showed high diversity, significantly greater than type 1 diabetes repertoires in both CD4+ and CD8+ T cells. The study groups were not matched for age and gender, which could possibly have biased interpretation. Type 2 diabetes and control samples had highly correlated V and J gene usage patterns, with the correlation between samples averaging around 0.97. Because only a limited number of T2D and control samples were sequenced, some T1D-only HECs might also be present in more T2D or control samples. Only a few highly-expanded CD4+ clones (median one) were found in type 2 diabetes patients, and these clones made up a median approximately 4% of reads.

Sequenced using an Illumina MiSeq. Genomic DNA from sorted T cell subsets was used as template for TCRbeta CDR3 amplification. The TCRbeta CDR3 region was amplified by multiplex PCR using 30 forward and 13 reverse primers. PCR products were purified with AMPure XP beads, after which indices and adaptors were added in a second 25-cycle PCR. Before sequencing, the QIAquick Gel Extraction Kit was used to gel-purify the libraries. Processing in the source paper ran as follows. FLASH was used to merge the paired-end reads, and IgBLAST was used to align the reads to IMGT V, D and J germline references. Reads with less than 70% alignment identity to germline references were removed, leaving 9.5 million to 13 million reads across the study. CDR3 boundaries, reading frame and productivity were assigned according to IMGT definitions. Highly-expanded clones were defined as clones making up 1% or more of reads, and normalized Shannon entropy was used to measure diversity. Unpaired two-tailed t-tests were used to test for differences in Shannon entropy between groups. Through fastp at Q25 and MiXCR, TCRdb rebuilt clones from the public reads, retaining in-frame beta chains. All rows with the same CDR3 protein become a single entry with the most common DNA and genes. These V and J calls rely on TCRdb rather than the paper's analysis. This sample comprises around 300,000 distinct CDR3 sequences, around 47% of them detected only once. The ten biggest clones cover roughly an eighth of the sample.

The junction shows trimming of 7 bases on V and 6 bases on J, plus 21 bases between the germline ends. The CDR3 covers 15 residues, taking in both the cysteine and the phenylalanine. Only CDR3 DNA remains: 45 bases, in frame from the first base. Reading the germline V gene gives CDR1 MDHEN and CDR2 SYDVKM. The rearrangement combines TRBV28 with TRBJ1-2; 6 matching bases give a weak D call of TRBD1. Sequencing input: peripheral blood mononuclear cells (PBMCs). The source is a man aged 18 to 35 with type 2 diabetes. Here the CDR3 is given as CASMGGRWEDHGYTF. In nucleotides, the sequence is TGTGCCAGCATGGGGGGGCGATGGGAGGATCATGGCTACACCTTC.